The 11 T cell receptor beta chains below come from one sample, sequenced in a study of T-cell reconstitution after alpha-beta-depleted transplantation in children. The library targeted TCRbeta and was prepared with unique molecular identifiers. TCRdb recomputed calls from the PCR reads with MiXCR, one row per CDR3 protein. Of 400,000 to 500,000 distinct CDR3 sequences listed, 9.5% to 13% were seen once; the top ten hold about 5%. The sequencing used PBMCs from the stem cell graft donor, collected from the stem cell graft. Receptors originate from a human donor who donated a stem cell graft to a child with acute myeloid leukemia.

This clonotype was detected ten times or more. V usage is TRBV20-1 and J usage is TRBJ2-3; either TRBD1 or TRBD2 may fit D (5 bases each). Trimming pared 7 bases from V and 5 bases from J, leaving 16 bases between. This CDR3 region has 13 residues. Per the germline V gene, CDR1 is DFQATT and CDR2 is SNEGSKA (reference sequence). DNA for the CDR3: TGCAGTGTCCCCAAGCGTGGGGGAGATACGCAGTATTTT. It translates to CSVPKRGGDTQYF.

This clonotype has just a few counts. This chain joins TRBV18 and TRBJ2-5; D not certain. V lost 3 bases to trimming and J lost 5 bases, with 10 bases between them. Germline values: CDR1 KGHSH, CDR2 LQKENI. This CDR3 comprises 13 residues. In nucleotides, the CDR3 is TGTGCCAGCTCACCCCCCCAGAGGGAGACCCAGTACTTC. Protein sequence: CASSPPQRETQYF.

This clonotype was recorded many times. The chain has TRBV6-6 and TRBJ2-2; D gene ambiguous. V dropped 8 bases and J dropped 8 bases, with 15 bases sitting between them. Germline V gene data show CDR1 as MNHNY and CDR2 as SVGAGI (reference sequence). The CDR3 extends over 13 amino acids. The CDR3 DNA reads as TGTGCCAGCTCAATAAGTTCTTTGGGGGAGCTGTTTTTT. This encodes CASSISSLGELFF.

This clonotype was counted a few times. The genes are TRBV2 and TRBJ1-5; D is unresolved. The CDR3 contains 13 residues. Trimming pared 8 bases from V and 4 bases from J, leaving 12 bases between. Per germline, CDR1 SNHLY and CDR2 FYNNEI. As DNA, the CDR3 is TGTGCCAGCGCCCCAGAGATGAATCAGCCCCAGCATTTT. Translated, it gives CASAPEMNQPQHF.

This clonotype was found a few times. This chain links TRBV29-1 with TRBJ2-1, with D possibly TRBD1 on 7 matching bases. The CDR3 is 17 residues long. Germline lookup yields CDR1 SQVTM and CDR2 ANQGSEA. V shed 5 bases and J shed 8 bases, with 28 bases lying between them. CDR3 residues: CSVSRGQGLLGHDEQFF. Here the CDR3 DNA reads TGCAGCGTTTCAAGGGGGCAGGGACTCCTCGGGCATGATGAGCAGTTCTTC.

This clonotype has just a few counts. The chain has TRBV4-2 and TRBJ2-7; D remains ambiguous. Germline V gene lookup returns CDR1 LGHNA and CDR2 YNFKEQ. V lost 0 bases and J lost 4, with 7 bases in between. The CDR3 covers 13 residues. The CDR3 sequence: CASSQDQLYEQYF. The CDR3 DNA follows: TGTGCCAGCAGCCAAGACCAGCTATACGAGCAGTACTTC.

This clonotype was seen more than once but under ten times. The chain couples TRBV29-1 to TRBJ2-2, with TRBD1 matching 11 bases. This CDR3 region has 15 residues. The junction had 3 bases not matched to a gene; V was cut back by 4 bases and J by 2 bases. CDR1 and CDR2 (germline): SQVTM, ANQGSEA. DNA of the CDR3: TGCAGCGTTGGCTGGACAGGGGGCAACACCGGGGAGCTGTTTTTT. It specifies CSVGWTGGNTGELFF.

This clonotype came up a few times. The chain employs TRBV5-1 and TRBJ2-7; possible D gene TRBD1, 5 bases. The CDR3 runs 14 residues. Germline V lookup: CDR1 SGHRS, CDR2 YFSETQ. V lost 8 bases and J 0 bases, leaving 15 bases between the germline ends. The CDR3 DNA follows: TGCGCCAGTCGGTTGGGCGACAGCTCCTACGAGCAGTACGTC. It codes for CASRLGDSSYEQYV.

This clonotype was seen ten or more times. The V gene is TRBV15, the J gene TRBJ2-5, with D perhaps matching TRBD1 (5 bases). Germline V gene sequence: CDR1 LNHNV, CDR2 YYDKDF (reference sequence). The V end was cut by 3 bases, the J end by 1 base, with 6 bases between. CDR3 length: 13 residues. The CDR3 coding sequence is TGTGCCACCAGCAGGACAGTCCAAGAGACCCAGTACTTC. Translating it yields CATSRTVQETQYF.

In this sample, this clonotype turned up a few times. This chain joins TRBV29-1 and TRBJ2-1; 10 bases fit TRBD2. The CDR3 loop spans 14 amino acids. V was clipped by 4 bases and J by 5 bases; unmatched bases: 5. The germline CDR1 and CDR2 sequences are SQVTM and ANQGSEA. The CDR3 DNA reads TGCAGCGTTGCTCTAGCGGGGGTGCACAATGAGCAGTTCTTC. As protein: CSVALAGVHNEQFF.

This clonotype was seen only a few times. The chain is built from TRBV24-1 and TRBJ1-1; D remains unclear. CDR3 length: 17 residues. CDR1 and CDR2 from the germline V gene are KGHDR and SFDVKD. V lost 0 bases and J lost 5, with 18 bases in between. CDR3 coding DNA: TGTGCCACCAGTGATTTGATGGGGTGTCGAAGTTGGACTGAAGCTTTCTTT. Its protein product is CATSDLMGCRSWTEAFF.